Many counts were recorded for the clone carrying this T cell receptor beta chain. Germline V gene data show CDR1 as MDHEN and CDR2 as SYDVKM. J lost 5 bases, V lost 1 base, and 20 bases had no gene match. The CDR3 loop spans 19 amino acids. Amplification yielded TCR beta CDR3 regions, with RNA transcripts as the source. Researchers ran a first-round RT-PCR on the TCR CDR3 using the HTBI primer set. Each CDR3 protein gets one entry after TCRdb re-called the multiplex PCR reads with MiXCR. Of under 400,000 distinct CDR3 sequences in the sample, approximately 15% were seen once. Those with hyperthyroidism were 18 to 65 years old, newly diagnosed, and ill for under 2 months. Approximately 10 ml of fresh peripheral blood supplied the PBMCs. This entry is derived from a study of T cells in Graves' hyperthyroidism and ophthalmopathy.

Sequencing was carried out using blood. The genes are TRBV28 and TRBJ2-7, with TRBD1 matching 7 bases. This clonotype originated in a woman aged 18-29 years with Graves' hyperthyroidism that later progressed to Graves' ophthalmopathy. CDR3 amino acids: CASSLYKGAGARAVDEQYF. The CDR3 DNA sequence: TGTGCCAGCAGTTTATATAAGGGGGCCGGAGCTAGAGCAGTCGACGAGCAGTACTTC.